A selection of T cell receptor beta chains follows, all from one sample in a study of cytomegalovirus exposure and HLA in healthy donors. Sequencing was performed with immunoSEQ multiplex PCR; in TCRdb, only in-frame clones are kept and a portion is missing. The sample has 95,000 to 150,000 clones, about 10% seen once. Sample: PBMCs. These receptors were collected from a woman aged 18-29 years in good health and CMV-seropositive. Each CDR3 is given with its conserved first and last residue. Fields, in order: J gene, CDR3 length, V gene, D gene, clone size, CDR3 DNA, CDR3 protein. The D gene is left open where the match is weak. Clone size is given for some rows only: seen once, a few or many times, or a class if the clone is expanded.

j_gene: TRBJ2-2
len: 11
v_gene: TRBV5-1
d_gene: .
abundance: .
CDR3nt: TGCGCCAGCAGCTTGCTCGGGGAGCTGTTTTTT
CDR3aa: CASSLLGELFF

j_gene: TRBJ2-5
len: 13
v_gene: TRBV2
d_gene: .
abundance: .
CDR3nt: TGTGCCAGCAGTGAAGCCGGTTTCCAGACCCAGTACTTC
CDR3aa: CASSEAGFQTQYF

j_gene: TRBJ2-5
len: 14
v_gene: TRBV9
d_gene: TRBD2
abundance: .
CDR3nt: TGTGCCAGCAGCGTAGGCGGGAGCGCAGAGACCCAGTACTTC
CDR3aa: CASSVGGSAETQYF

j_gene: TRBJ2-5
len: 16
v_gene: TRBV5-1
d_gene: TRBD2
abundance: .
CDR3nt: TGCGCCAGCAGCTTCACTAGCGGGGCCCAAGACGGGACCCAGTACTTC
CDR3aa: CASSFTSGAQDGTQYF

j_gene: TRBJ2-5
len: 15
v_gene: TRBV6-5
d_gene: TRBD1
abundance: few
CDR3nt: TGTGCCAGCAGTTATCGGGACAGGGCGTTGGAGACCCAGTACTTC
CDR3aa: CASSYRDRALETQYF

j_gene: TRBJ1-2
len: 11
v_gene: TRBV30
d_gene: .
abundance: few
CDR3nt: TGTGCCGAAGGGACAAGCTATGGCTACACCTTC
CDR3aa: CAEGTSYGYTF

j_gene: TRBJ1-2
len: 15
v_gene: TRBV10-3
d_gene: .
abundance: .
CDR3nt: TGTGCCATCAGTGAGTCGATATCAGGGGACTATGGCTACACCTTC
CDR3aa: CAISESISGDYGYTF

j_gene: TRBJ2-4
len: 16
v_gene: TRBV5-6
d_gene: TRBD2
abundance: few
CDR3nt: TGTGCCAGCAGTTCTGGACTAGCGGGAGCGGGTATCATTCAGTACTTC
CDR3aa: CASSSGLAGAGIIQYF

j_gene: TRBJ1-2
len: 19
v_gene: TRBV7-8
d_gene: TRBD1
abundance: .
CDR3nt: TGTGCCAGCAGCTTAGTTAGGGTTTTTCAGGACAGGGGGCTTGAAGGCTACACCTTC
CDR3aa: CASSLVRVFQDRGLEGYTF

j_gene: TRBJ2-2
len: 14
v_gene: TRBV30
d_gene: TRBD1
abundance: few
CDR3nt: TGTGCCTGGAGTGTAACAGGGGGTACCGGGGAGCTGTTTTTT
CDR3aa: CAWSVTGGTGELFF

j_gene: TRBJ1-2
len: 14
v_gene: TRBV5-1
d_gene: .
abundance: .
CDR3nt: TGCGCCACTAGCGGGGGAGACTCTTATGGTGGCTACACCTTC
CDR3aa: CATSGGDSYGGYTF

j_gene: TRBJ1-1
len: 14
v_gene: TRBV10-3
d_gene: .
abundance: .
CDR3nt: TGTGCCATCAGCGGCGAAGGAACTAGGGCTGAAGCTTTCTTT
CDR3aa: CAISGEGTRAEAFF

j_gene: TRBJ1-4
len: 15
v_gene: TRBV29-1
d_gene: TRBD1
abundance: few
CDR3nt: TGCAGCGTTAAACAGGGGGTAGCAACTAATGAAAAACTGTTTTTT
CDR3aa: CSVKQGVATNEKLFF

j_gene: TRBJ2-2
len: 20
v_gene: TRBV30
d_gene: TRBD2
abundance: .
CDR3nt: TGTGCCTGGAGTGTAACCCGATCCTACGGGACTAGCGGGAGAACCGGGGAGCTGTTTTTT
CDR3aa: CAWSVTRSYGTSGRTGELFF

j_gene: TRBJ2-2
len: 15
v_gene: TRBV28
d_gene: TRBD1
abundance: .
CDR3nt: TGTGCCAGCAGCCCAAGGACAGGGTTCACCGGGGAGCTGTTTTTT
CDR3aa: CASSPRTGFTGELFF

j_gene: TRBJ2-5
len: 14
v_gene: TRBV29-1
d_gene: TRBD1
abundance: few
CDR3nt: TGCAGCGTCCGGGACAGGGGTGCCCAAGAGACCCAGTACTTC
CDR3aa: CSVRDRGAQETQYF

j_gene: TRBJ2-2
len: 14
v_gene: TRBV11-3
d_gene: .
abundance: few
CDR3nt: TGTGCCAGCAGTATAACAGGGCACACCGGGGAGCTGTTTTTT
CDR3aa: CASSITGHTGELFF

j_gene: TRBJ1-3
len: 16
v_gene: TRBV19
d_gene: .
abundance: few
CDR3nt: TGTGCCAGTAGTGCACACTCGGCTAGCTCTGGAAACACCATATATTTT
CDR3aa: CASSAHSASSGNTIYF

j_gene: TRBJ1-2
len: 16
v_gene: TRBV9
d_gene: .
abundance: .
CDR3nt: TGTGCCAGCAGCGTAGGTAGCCGGGATGGGAACTATGGCTACACCTTC
CDR3aa: CASSVGSRDGNYGYTF

j_gene: TRBJ2-7
len: 15
v_gene: TRBV11-3
d_gene: .
abundance: few
CDR3nt: TGTGCCAGCAGCTTAGATCGGGGGTTTTGGGACGAGCAGTACTTC
CDR3aa: CASSLDRGFWDEQYF

j_gene: TRBJ1-6
len: 18
v_gene: TRBV9
d_gene: TRBD1
abundance: few
CDR3nt: TGTGCCAGCAGCAGAGCCGGGACAGGCTACTCCTATAATTCACCCCTCCACTTT
CDR3aa: CASSRAGTGYSYNSPLHF

j_gene: TRBJ2-1
len: 16
v_gene: TRBV5-1
d_gene: .
abundance: few
CDR3nt: TGCGCCAGCAGCTTGGCCGGGATAAGCTCCTACAATGAGCAGTTCTTC
CDR3aa: CASSLAGISSYNEQFF

j_gene: TRBJ2-1
len: 15
v_gene: TRBV7-9
d_gene: TRBD2
abundance: few
CDR3nt: TGTGCCAGCAGCCCTATAGCGGGAGGGGACAATGAGCAGTTCTTC
CDR3aa: CASSPIAGGDNEQFF

j_gene: TRBJ2-2
len: 15
v_gene: TRBV7-2
d_gene: TRBD2
abundance: few
CDR3nt: TGTGCCAGCAGCTTGGGACTAGCGGAGACCGGGGAGCTGTTTTTT
CDR3aa: CASSLGLAETGELFF

j_gene: TRBJ1-3
len: 13
v_gene: TRBV27
d_gene: TRBD1
abundance: .
CDR3nt: TGTGCCAGTAAGAGACAGGGGGGAAACACCATATATTTT
CDR3aa: CASKRQGGNTIYF

j_gene: TRBJ2-1
len: 15
v_gene: TRBV7-7
d_gene: TRBD1
abundance: .
CDR3nt: TGTGCTAGCAGCTTAGCTGCAGGGCCAGGGGGTGAGCAGTTCTTC
CDR3aa: CASSLAAGPGGEQFF

j_gene: TRBJ1-3
len: 15
v_gene: TRBV2
d_gene: .
abundance: .
CDR3nt: TGTGCCAGCAGCGACGGGGGGGCTCGTGGAAACACCATATATTTT
CDR3aa: CASSDGGARGNTIYF

j_gene: TRBJ2-7
len: 15
v_gene: TRBV5-1
d_gene: TRBD2
abundance: few
CDR3nt: TGCGCCAGCAGCTTGGGACTAGCGGCCTCCTACGAGCAGTACTTC
CDR3aa: CASSLGLAASYEQYF

j_gene: TRBJ2-7
len: 14
v_gene: TRBV11-3
d_gene: .
abundance: .
CDR3nt: TGTGCCAGCAGCTTAGGATCTGCAGGCTACGAGCAGTACTTC
CDR3aa: CASSLGSAGYEQYF

j_gene: TRBJ2-7
len: 13
v_gene: TRBV10-3
d_gene: .
abundance: few
CDR3nt: TGTGCCAACGGGGGGCCCAGCCTCCACGAGCAGTACTTC
CDR3aa: CANGGPSLHEQYF

j_gene: TRBJ1-3
len: 15
v_gene: TRBV5-1
d_gene: .
abundance: .
CDR3nt: TGCGCCAGCAGCTTTGGGGGGGACTCTGGAAACACCATATATTTT
CDR3aa: CASSFGGDSGNTIYF

j_gene: TRBJ1-1
len: 13
v_gene: TRBV11-1
d_gene: .
abundance: few
CDR3nt: TGTGCCAGCAGCTCCCCGGATAACCTACAGGCTTTCTTT
CDR3aa: CASSSPDNLQAFF

j_gene: TRBJ1-3
len: 18
v_gene: TRBV2
d_gene: .
abundance: .
CDR3nt: TGTGCCAGCAGTGACACCCTCCCACGACAGTACTCTGGAAACACCATATATTTT
CDR3aa: CASSDTLPRQYSGNTIYF

j_gene: TRBJ2-1
len: 18
v_gene: TRBV5-1
d_gene: TRBD2
abundance: few
CDR3nt: TGCGCCAGCAGCAGTCCTTTGGGCGGGGGACTGGGTGTCAATGAGCAGTTCTTC
CDR3aa: CASSSPLGGGLGVNEQFF

j_gene: TRBJ1-1
len: 14
v_gene: TRBV29-1
d_gene: .
abundance: .
CDR3nt: TGCAGCGTTGCCCAACAGACGAGGAACACTGAAGCTTTCTTT
CDR3aa: CSVAQQTRNTEAFF

j_gene: TRBJ2-7
len: 15
v_gene: TRBV28
d_gene: .
abundance: few
CDR3nt: TGTGCCAGCAGGTGGGAGGACACGGAGGTTGGCGAGCAGTACTTC
CDR3aa: CASRWEDTEVGEQYF

j_gene: TRBJ2-3
len: 17
v_gene: TRBV4-2
d_gene: TRBD1
abundance: few
CDR3nt: TGTGCCAGCAGCCAAGATCTCCTGGGACAGGGAGAGGGATTGTGGTATTTT
CDR3aa: CASSQDLLGQGEGLWYF

j_gene: TRBJ1-1
len: 14
v_gene: TRBV6-5
d_gene: .
abundance: few
CDR3nt: TGTGCCAGCAGCAAAATCCGGGGGGACACTGAAGCTTTCTTT
CDR3aa: CASSKIRGDTEAFF

j_gene: TRBJ2-2
len: 16
v_gene: TRBV2
d_gene: .
abundance: few
CDR3nt: TGTGCCAGCACTCTCGATTCTATCCGGGGGACCGGGGAGCTGTTTTTT
CDR3aa: CASTLDSIRGTGELFF

j_gene: TRBJ1-1
len: 11
v_gene: TRBV14
d_gene: .
abundance: .
CDR3nt: TGTGCCAGCAGCCAGAGTGCCGTGACTTTCTTT
CDR3aa: CASSQSAVTFF

j_gene: TRBJ1-5
len: 13
v_gene: TRBV5-8
d_gene: .
abundance: few
CDR3nt: TGTGCCAGCAGCTCAGAATGGAGCGGGCCCCAGCATTTT
CDR3aa: CASSSEWSGPQHF

j_gene: TRBJ2-1
len: 14
v_gene: TRBV25-1
d_gene: TRBD2
abundance: few
CDR3nt: TGTGCCAGCAGCCCCCGGGGACTAGCAAATGAGCAGTTCTTC
CDR3aa: CASSPRGLANEQFF

j_gene: TRBJ1-3
len: 16
v_gene: TRBV6-6
d_gene: .
abundance: few
CDR3nt: TGTGCCAGCAGTTACTCAGTTGGACTGTCTGGAAACACCATATATTTT
CDR3aa: CASSYSVGLSGNTIYF

j_gene: TRBJ2-1
len: 15
v_gene: TRBV2
d_gene: TRBD2
abundance: .
CDR3nt: TGTGCCAGCAGGGCGGGACTAGCGGGAAACAATGAGCAGTTCTTC
CDR3aa: CASRAGLAGNNEQFF

j_gene: TRBJ2-7
len: 15
v_gene: TRBV28
d_gene: TRBD1
abundance: few
CDR3nt: TGTGCCAGCAGTTTATCCGGGACAGGGGGCTACGAGCAGTACTTC
CDR3aa: CASSLSGTGGYEQYF

j_gene: TRBJ2-4
len: 17
v_gene: TRBV5-1
d_gene: TRBD2
abundance: few
CDR3nt: TGCGCCAGCAGCGGAACACTAACCGGGACTAGGGGTCACATTCAGTACTTC
CDR3aa: CASSGTLTGTRGHIQYF

j_gene: TRBJ1-1
len: 13
v_gene: TRBV29-1
d_gene: TRBD1
abundance: .
CDR3nt: TGCAGCACTATAGGGACAGGGTCGACTGAAGCTTTCTTT
CDR3aa: CSTIGTGSTEAFF